A single TCR beta chain is shown here with its context. Its antigen is not identified. Using immunoSEQ multiplex PCR, the repertoire was profiled, and TCRdb retains in-frame clones only, with some absent. The sample lists around 26,000 clones, approximately 85% occurring once. The data belong to a study of cytotoxic CD8 clonotypes in ibrutinib-treated CLL. About the research overall: Included were roughly ten relapsed/refractory and about 15 treatment-naive patients, of whom approximately 17 were IGHV unmutated. Median treatment time before response sampling was approximately 11 months, range 6 to 36. Study conclusions and caveats: Against age-matched healthy donors, baseline clonality ran higher and tracked circulating CD8+ T-cell counts. Clonality increased at ibrutinib response and stayed stable in sustained remission. At progression, however, it fell back toward baseline.

V trimming: 6 bases; J trimming: 2 bases; junction bases outside the gene matches: 3. CDR3 length equals 16 residues. Germline V gene data show CDR1 as SNHLY and CDR2 as FYNNEI. The source is a human donor with chronic lymphocytic leukemia. The chain links TRBV2 to TRBJ2-2; 13 positions agree with TRBD2. This specimen consisted of PBMCs, obtained after 24 months of ibrutinib treatment. CDR3 residues: CASSRTSGGNTGELFF. The CDR3 DNA reads as TGTGCCAGCAGCCGGACTAGCGGGGGCAACACCGGGGAGCTGTTTTTT.